The following is a T cell receptor (beta chain) sequence with its context. What antigen it recognizes has not been identified. There are no base qualities to consult, and no much larger clone falls within one base. The cohort comprised around 690 healthy bone marrow donors. At the time of sampling, all cohort members were nominally healthy, though unrecorded immune exposures were likely present. The donor tested CMV seropositive and was one of the 289 seropositive cohort members. A peripheral blood sample was provided by each donor, and peripheral blood mononuclear cells were used for TCR beta sequencing. Genomic DNA extraction from the blood cell samples was performed with the Qiagen DNeasy Blood Extraction Kit. The sample comes from a study of cytomegalovirus exposure and HLA in healthy donors listed by TCRdb under 2017. Study-level background: In an earlier analysis of fewer than 750 of the donors, around 300 Gb of sequence data and approximately 120 million unique TCR beta sequences from roughly 200 million T cells were reported. Roughly 300 gigabases of sequencing data and about 92 million unique TCR sequences made up an early release that covered approximately 700 HLA-typed donors. Of the 398 genotyped donors, 80% to 90% were placed in the genetic ancestry cluster associated with self-reported Caucasian donors. The study aimed to test whether signatures of past pathogen exposure could be identified by cataloging public T cell receptors. The study profiled the T cell repertoires of under 700 subjects by immunosequencing and related them to cytomegalovirus serostatus. A separate validation cohort of over a hundred different subjects was used in addition to the roughly 720-subject first cohort. High-throughput TCR immunosequencing, statistical association of individual TCRs with disease status, and machine learning were combined to predict cytomegalovirus infection status. To study patterns of TCR occurrence, a later analysis re-analyzed previously published TCR beta repertoires from 650 to 750 donors and added high-resolution HLA genotyping. In the later analysis, no new phenotypic data were used to find candidate immune exposures; instead, reliance was placed on TCR beta sequences and their occurrence across donors. An earlier analysis of 587 of the donors used high-throughput TCR beta sequencing to judge whether each TCR beta V gene segment behaved as functional or pseudogenic. Donor age, sex, ethnicity and CMV serostatus were compiled together with the repertoire data. A later genetic analysis took genome-wide SNP genotypes for 398 of the 666 donors and used that subset as a discovery cohort. Every repertoire in the discovery cohort had been generated on one and the same sequencing platform. Class I and class II HLA loci were covered by the typing at four-digit resolution. Typing coverage differed by locus: A, B, C, DRB1 and DQB1 were typed in roughly 629-630 donors, DQA1 in roughly 500, DPA1 in around 580, and DPB1 in 472. Five DR-DQ haplotypes were handled as single units for association and clustering, since linkage in the cohort was strong. On average, roughly 240,000 unique TCR beta nucleotide sequences were sequenced per donor among a few hundred genotyped donors of the cohort, with 15% to 20% of those sequences being non-productive. What the authors observed across the whole study: The study gave a list of around 170 TCR beta chains associated with cytomegalovirus. For the cohort, immune exposure information was limited to CMV serostatus. Correlated functional status among segregating V segments might be attributable to linkage disequilibrium, but an unknown experimental factor could not be ruled out. In a later analysis, the rate of TCR association differed among HLA loci, with DRB1 alleles having the most associated TCRs and HLA-C alleles having the fewest. In a later analysis, HLA-associated TCR beta chains showed more clonal expansion and lower generation probabilities than non-associated chains that were equally common. Most TCR sequences were observed very rarely across donors, whereas some public TCRs were present in many individuals. In a later analysis, several top co-occurrence clusters were reported to appear linked to parvovirus B19, influenza, CMV and Epstein-Barr virus. In a later analysis, most CMV-associated TCR beta chains were found to appear HLA-restricted, with HLA associations seemingly driven largely by CMV exposure. Some IMGT-functional V segments, including TRBV6-2 and TRBV6-3, could not be distinguished by the 87-base-pair reads and were therefore excluded. Because counts were too low, about 15 rarely observed V segments, including chromosome 9 orphons, were left out of the earlier analysis of a few hundred of the donors. It was suggested by the authors that the approach could potentially be generalized to other disease states and immunological phenotypes. A later genetic analysis associated a missense DCLRE1C variant with V-gene and J-gene trimming of TCR beta chains, and an independent cohort replicated the association. Because HLA typing was missing for some donors at each locus, association tests included only the typed subset. At a false discovery rate of 0.05, a later analysis linked some 18,000 TCR beta sequences to specific HLA alleles. A group of highly shared sequence variants was considered likely to be a technical artifact of the sequencing pipeline. In both the original and validation cohorts, the classifier was reported to diagnose cytomegalovirus status with high specificity and sensitivity. The presence/absence analyses assumed that sequencing depth was roughly uniform across donors, and that assumption may not be true. A further reported finding was that TCR beta sequences accurately predicted the HLA-A and HLA-B alleles for most subjects in the first cohort. In an earlier analysis of around 500 of the donors, most TCR beta V segments appeared in productive rearrangements about 87% or about 30% of the time, broadly matching IMGT annotations. A few of the identified cytomegalovirus-associated TCR beta chains were confirmed in vitro to be specific for cytomegalovirus antigens. According to a later genetic analysis, donors in an Asian-associated ancestry cluster had fewer N-insertions in productive TCRs than the approximately 690-donor mean. In this cohort, only TCR beta chains were sequenced, and detectable features were limited by the absence of alpha or paired-chain data. When HLA alleles, especially DR and DQ, strongly co-occurred, TCR associations were difficult to assign to individual alleles.

The library was obtained by the immunoSEQ multiplex PCR assay. The multiplex PCR relied on a mix of 60 forward primers for TCR Vbeta segments and 13 reverse primers for TCR Jbeta segments. The CDR3 region of rearranged TCR beta genes was amplified from genomic DNA with a multiplex PCR assay. The amplified TCR beta libraries were sequenced on the Illumina HiSeq System as 87-base-pair reads. The authors processed their data as follows. Across the roughly 600 repertoires, a later analysis counted some 81 million unique TCR beta chains, roughly 11 million of which were shared by at least two donors. Raw reads were error-corrected and collapsed into unique sequences with a nearest-neighbor algorithm that merged closely related sequences to remove PCR and sequencing errors. CDR3 sequences were aligned to IMGT reference sequences to assign V, D and J gene segments. For a sequence to be retained, a match of at least six nucleotides was required to both a V gene segment and a J gene segment. A rearrangement counted as productive if the CDR3 had no stop codons and remained in frame with V and J, and every other rearrangement counted as non-productive. CDR3 was defined by IMGT convention, running from the second conserved V-encoded cysteine to the conserved J-encoded phenylalanine. The earlier analysis of about 570 of the donors excluded any sequence lacking an unambiguous match to a single V gene segment. In an earlier analysis of 450 to 750 of the donors, a V segment was called functional when productive rearrangements were above 56.7%, and segregating when the standard deviation between donors exceeded 5%. A statistical classification framework was developed to diagnose cytomegalovirus status using the catalog of TCR beta chain sequences. In a later analysis, V and J genes were assigned by comparing TCR nucleotide sequences against IMGT/GENE-DB human TR gene sequences. Using the TCRdist pipeline, a later analysis assigned CDR3 sequences along with most-parsimonious VDJ recombination scenarios. A later analysis defined each TCR beta chain by its CDR3 amino acid sequence plus V-gene family, and excluded reads lacking a unique V-gene family. To address suspected cross-contamination and a sequencing artifact, a later analysis removed around 590 highly shared, low-generation-probability nucleotide sequences. For each public chain, a later analysis derived a clonal expansion index from normalized ranks of inferred template counts within each repertoire. A later analysis computed generation probabilities with a VDJ recombination model fitted to out-of-frame rearrangements, and checked the results against IGoR. A later analysis scored TCR-TCR, TCR-HLA and TCR-CMV co-occurrence with hypergeometric tests, applying a repertoire-size bias correction to TCR pairs. To estimate false discovery rates, a later analysis permuted the HLA or CMV assignments 20 times. In a later analysis, co-occurring TCRs were grouped with DBSCAN, and TCRdist sequence similarity was added when clustering was performed within HLA-allele-positive subsets. Repertoires with fewer than 30,000 or more than 120,000 public chains, plus five repertoires with anomalous nucleotide sharing, were excluded from co-occurrence clustering. Sourced from immuneACCESS, this table was stored by TCRdb with only in-frame sequences that have V and J called. A share of the clones is absent; for the studies checked, an unresolved V gene accounts for under half, and the remainder has no known explanation. V and J calls and clone size follow that table, whereas D and trimming were derived from the DNA. The sample table holds 100,000 to 150,000 clones, of which about 78% were seen once. The ten top clones hold approximately 8.2% of the sample.

Reading the germline V gene gives CDR1 MNHEY and CDR2 SVGAGI. V and J are truncated by 6 bases and 8 bases respectively, leaving an intervening sequence of 13 bases. The CDR3 runs 13 residues from the cysteine to the phenylalanine. Just the 39-base CDR3 DNA is kept, in frame starting at base 1. The chain is assembled from TRBV6-5 and TRBJ2-2; too little of a D gene remains to name it. Sequences were obtained from PBMCs. The clonotype originates from a woman aged 40 to 50 in good health and CMV-seropositive. Here the CDR3 is given as CASSLTTTGELFF. The DNA reads as follows: TGTGCCAGCAGCCTGACAACGACGGGGGAGCTGTTTTTT.